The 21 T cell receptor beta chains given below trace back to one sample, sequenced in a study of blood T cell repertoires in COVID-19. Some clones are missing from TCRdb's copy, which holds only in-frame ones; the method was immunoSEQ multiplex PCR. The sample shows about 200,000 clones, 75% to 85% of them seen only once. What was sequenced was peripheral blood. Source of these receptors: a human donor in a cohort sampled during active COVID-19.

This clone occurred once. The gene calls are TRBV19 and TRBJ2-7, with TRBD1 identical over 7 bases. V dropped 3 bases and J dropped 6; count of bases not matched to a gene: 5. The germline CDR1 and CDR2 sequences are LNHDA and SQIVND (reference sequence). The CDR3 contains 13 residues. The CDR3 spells CASSINAGGEQYF. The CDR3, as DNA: TGTGCCAGTAGTATTAATGCAGGGGGCGAGCAGTACTTC.

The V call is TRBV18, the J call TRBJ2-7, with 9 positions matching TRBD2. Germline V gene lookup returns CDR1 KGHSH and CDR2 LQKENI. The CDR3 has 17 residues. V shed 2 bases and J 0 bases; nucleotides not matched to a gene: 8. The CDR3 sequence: CASSPRSGGRASYEQYF. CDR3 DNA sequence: TGTGCCAGCTCACCAAGGTCGGGCGGGAGGGCCTCCTACGAGCAGTACTTC.

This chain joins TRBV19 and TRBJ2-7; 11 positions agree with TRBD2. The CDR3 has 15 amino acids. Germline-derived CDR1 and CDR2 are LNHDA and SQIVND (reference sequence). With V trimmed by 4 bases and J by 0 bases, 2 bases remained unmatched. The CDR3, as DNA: TGTGCCAGTAGTAGAACTAGCGGGAGCTCCTACGAGCAGTACTTC. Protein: CASSRTSGSSYEQYF.

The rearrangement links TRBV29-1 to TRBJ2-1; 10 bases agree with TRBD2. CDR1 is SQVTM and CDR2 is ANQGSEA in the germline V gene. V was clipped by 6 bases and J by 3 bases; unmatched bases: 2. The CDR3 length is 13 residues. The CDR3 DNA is TGCAGCGTACTAGCGGGGATCTACAATGAGCAGTTCTTC. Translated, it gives CSVLAGIYNEQFF.

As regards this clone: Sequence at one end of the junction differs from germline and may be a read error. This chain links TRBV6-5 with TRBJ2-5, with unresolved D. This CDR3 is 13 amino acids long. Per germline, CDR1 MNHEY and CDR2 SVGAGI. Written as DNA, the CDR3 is TGTGCCAGCAGTTACCTTAACCAGGAGACCCAGTACTTC. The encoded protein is CASSYLNQETQYF.

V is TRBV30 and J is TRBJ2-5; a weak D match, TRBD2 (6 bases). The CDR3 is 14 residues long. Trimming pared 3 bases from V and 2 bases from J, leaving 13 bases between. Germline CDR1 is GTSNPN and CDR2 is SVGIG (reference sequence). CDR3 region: CAWRARGVQETQYF. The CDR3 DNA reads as TGTGCCTGGAGGGCCCGCGGGGTTCAAGAGACCCAGTACTTC.

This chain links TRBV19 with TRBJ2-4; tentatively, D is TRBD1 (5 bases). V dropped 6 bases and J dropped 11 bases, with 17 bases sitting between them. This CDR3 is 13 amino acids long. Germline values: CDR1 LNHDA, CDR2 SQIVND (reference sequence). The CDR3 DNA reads TGTGCCAGTAGCATCAGGGTGTTGACTGTTCAGTACTTC. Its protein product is CASSIRVLTVQYF.

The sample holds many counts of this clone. The CDR3 loop reads CASSLSGAFYGYTF. CDR3 coding DNA: TGTGCCAGCAGCTTATCTGGGGCTTTCTATGGCTACACCTTC. This chain uses TRBV7-2 with TRBJ1-2, with D tentatively TRBD1 (5 bases). CDR1 SGHTA and CDR2 FQGNSA come from the germline V gene. The length of the CDR3 is 14 residues. Trimming shortened V by 2 bases and J by 4 bases, and 11 bases separated the two germline ends. Filled out from reference TRBV7-2 and TRBJ1-2, the complete variable domain reads GAGVSQSPSNKVTEKGKDVELRCDPISGHTALYWYRQSLGQGLEFLIYFQGNSAPDKSGLPSDRFSAERTGGSVSTLTIQRTQQEDSAVYLCASSLSGAFYGYTFGSGTRLTVV.

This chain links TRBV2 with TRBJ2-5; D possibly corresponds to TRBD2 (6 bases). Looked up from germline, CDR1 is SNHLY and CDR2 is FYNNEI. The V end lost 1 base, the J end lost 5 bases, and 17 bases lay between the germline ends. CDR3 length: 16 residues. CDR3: CASSEGGVARVETQYF. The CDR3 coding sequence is TGTGCCAGCAGTGAAGGGGGGGTAGCGCGAGTGGAGACCCAGTACTTC. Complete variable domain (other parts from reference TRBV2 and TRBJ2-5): EPEVTQTPSHQVTQMGQEVILRCVPISNHLYFYWYRQILGQKVEFLVSFYNNEISEKSEIFDDQFSVERPDGSNFTLKIRSTKLEDSAMYFCASSEGGVARVETQYFGPGTRLLVL.

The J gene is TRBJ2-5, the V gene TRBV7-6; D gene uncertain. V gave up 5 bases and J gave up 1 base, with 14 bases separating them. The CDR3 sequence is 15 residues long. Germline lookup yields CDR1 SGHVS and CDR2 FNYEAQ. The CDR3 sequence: CASSDFTWPQETQYF. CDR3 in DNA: TGTGCCAGCAGCGACTTCACGTGGCCCCAAGAGACCCAGTACTTC.

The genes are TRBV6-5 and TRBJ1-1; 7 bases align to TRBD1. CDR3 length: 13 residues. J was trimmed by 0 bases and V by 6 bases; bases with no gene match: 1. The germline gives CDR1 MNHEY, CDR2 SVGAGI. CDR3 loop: CASRGQMNTEAFF. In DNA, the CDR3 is TGTGCCAGCAGGGGACAGATGAACACTGAAGCTTTCTTT.

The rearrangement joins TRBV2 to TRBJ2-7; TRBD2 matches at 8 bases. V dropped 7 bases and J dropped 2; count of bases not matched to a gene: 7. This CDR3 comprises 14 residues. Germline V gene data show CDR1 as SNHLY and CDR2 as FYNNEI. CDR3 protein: CASKREGLTYEQYF. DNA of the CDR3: TGTGCCAGCAAACGGGAGGGCCTAACCTACGAGCAGTACTTC.

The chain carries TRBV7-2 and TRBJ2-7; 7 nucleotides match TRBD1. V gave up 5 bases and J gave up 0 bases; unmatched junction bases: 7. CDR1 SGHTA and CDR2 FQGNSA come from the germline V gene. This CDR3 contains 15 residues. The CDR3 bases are TGTGCCAGCAGCCTCCGGGACAGCTACTCCTACGAGCAGTACTTC. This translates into CASSLRDSYSYEQYF. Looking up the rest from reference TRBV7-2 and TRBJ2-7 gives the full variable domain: GAGVSQSPSNKVTEKGKDVELRCDPISGHTALYWYRQSLGQGLEFLIYFQGNSAPDKSGLPSDRFSAERTGGSVSTLTIQRTQQEDSAVYLCASSLRDSYSYEQYFGPGTRLTVT.

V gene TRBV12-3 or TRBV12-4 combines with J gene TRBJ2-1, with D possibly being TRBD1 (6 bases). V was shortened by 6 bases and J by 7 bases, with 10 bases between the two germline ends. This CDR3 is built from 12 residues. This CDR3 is CASSRQGNEQFF. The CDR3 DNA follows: TGTGCCAGCAGCCGGCAGGGGAATGAGCAGTTCTTC.

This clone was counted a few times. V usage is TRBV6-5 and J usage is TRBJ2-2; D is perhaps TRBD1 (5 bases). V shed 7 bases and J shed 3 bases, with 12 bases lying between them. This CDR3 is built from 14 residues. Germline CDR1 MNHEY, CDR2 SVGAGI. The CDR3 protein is CASTETVYTGELFF. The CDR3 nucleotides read TGTGCCAGCACCGAGACAGTTTACACCGGGGAGCTGTTTTTT.

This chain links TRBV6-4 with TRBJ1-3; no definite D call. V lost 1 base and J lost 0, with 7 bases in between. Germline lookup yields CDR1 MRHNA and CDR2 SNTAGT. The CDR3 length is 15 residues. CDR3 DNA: TGTGCCAGCAGTGACTGGGCGTACTCTGGAAACACCATATATTTT. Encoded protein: CASSDWAYSGNTIYF.

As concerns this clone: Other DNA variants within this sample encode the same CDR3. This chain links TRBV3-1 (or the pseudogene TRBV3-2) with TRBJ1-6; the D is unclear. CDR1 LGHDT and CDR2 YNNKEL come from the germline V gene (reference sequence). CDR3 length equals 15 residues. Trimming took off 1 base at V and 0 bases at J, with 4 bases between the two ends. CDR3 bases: TGTGCCAGCAGCCAAGGGAGCTCCTATAATTCACCCCTCCACTTT. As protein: CASSQGSSYNSPLHF.

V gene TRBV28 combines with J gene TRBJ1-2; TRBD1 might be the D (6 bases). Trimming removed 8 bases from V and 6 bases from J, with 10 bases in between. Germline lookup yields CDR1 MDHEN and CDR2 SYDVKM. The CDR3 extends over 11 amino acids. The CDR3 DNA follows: TGTGCCAGCGTCCAGGGGAATGGCTACACCTTC. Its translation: CASVQGNGYTF.

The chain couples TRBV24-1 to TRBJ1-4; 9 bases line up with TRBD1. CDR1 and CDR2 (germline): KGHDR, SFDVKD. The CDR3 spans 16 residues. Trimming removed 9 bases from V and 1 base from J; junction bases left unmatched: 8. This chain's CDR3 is CATSTGGEGTNEKLFF. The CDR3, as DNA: TGTGCCACCTCCACAGGGGGCGAAGGAACTAATGAAAAACTGTTTTTT.

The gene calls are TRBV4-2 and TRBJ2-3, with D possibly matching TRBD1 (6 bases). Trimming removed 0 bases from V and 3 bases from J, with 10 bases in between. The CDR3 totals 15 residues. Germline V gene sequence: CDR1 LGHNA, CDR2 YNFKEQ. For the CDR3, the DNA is TGTGCCAGCAGCCAAGAGAGCCAGGGGACAGATACGCAGTATTTT. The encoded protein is CASSQESQGTDTQYF.

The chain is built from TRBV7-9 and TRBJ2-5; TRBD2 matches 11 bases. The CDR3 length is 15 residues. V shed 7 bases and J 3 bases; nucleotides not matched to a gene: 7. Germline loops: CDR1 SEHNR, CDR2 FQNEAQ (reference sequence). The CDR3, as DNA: TGTGCCAGCACCCTTAGCGGGAGGGCCGAAGAGACCCAGTACTTC. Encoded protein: CASTLSGRAEETQYF.